One sample yielded the 2 T cell receptor beta chains listed below, sequenced in a study of T cells in localized non-small cell lung cancer (dated by TCRdb to 2020 to 2021). The library was produced with the immunoSEQ multiplex PCR assay. Drawn from immuneACCESS, this table holds only the in-frame rearrangements with V and J called that TCRdb kept. Clones are partly lost; checked studies trace under half to an unresolved V gene and leave the rest unexplained. In this sample the table shows about 26,000 clones, about 85% of which occur a single time. 8.5% to 10% of the sample is in the top ten clones. Source: peripheral blood, taken before any cancer treatment. Receptor source: a man between 40 and 70 years old with stage III squamous cell lung carcinoma.

The genes are TRBV15 and TRBJ2-4; D gene unclear. The CDR3 length is 12 residues. Germline lookup yields CDR1 LNHNV and CDR2 YYDKDF (reference sequence). Trimming removed 0 bases at V and 11 bases at J, with 8 bases between. The CDR3 sequence: CATSRDAIVQYF. The DNA of the CDR3 is TGTGCCACCAGCAGAGATGCTATTGTTCAGTACTTC.

This clone was recorded once. This chain uses TRBV18 with TRBJ1-4; possibly TRBD1 for D (5 bases). V shed 2 bases and J shed 7 bases, with 14 bases lying between them. From germline, CDR1 is KGHSH and CDR2 LQKENI. The CDR3 is made up of 15 amino acids. CDR3 amino acids: CASSPTPGIGEKLFF. The CDR3 DNA is TGTGCCAGCTCACCAACTCCAGGGATTGGTGAAAAACTGTTTTTT.